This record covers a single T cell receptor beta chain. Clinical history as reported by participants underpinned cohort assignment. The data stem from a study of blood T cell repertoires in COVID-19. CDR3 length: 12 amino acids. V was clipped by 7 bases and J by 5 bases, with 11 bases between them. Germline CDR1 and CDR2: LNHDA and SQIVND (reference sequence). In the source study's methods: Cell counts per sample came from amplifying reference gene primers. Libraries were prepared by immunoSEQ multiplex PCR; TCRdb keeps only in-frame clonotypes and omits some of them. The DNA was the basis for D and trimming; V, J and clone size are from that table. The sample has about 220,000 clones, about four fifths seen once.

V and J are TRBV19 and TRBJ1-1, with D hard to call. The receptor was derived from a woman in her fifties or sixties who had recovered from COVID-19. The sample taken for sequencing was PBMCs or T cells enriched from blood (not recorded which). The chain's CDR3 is CASTTRRTEAFF. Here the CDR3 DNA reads TGTGCCAGTACCACTCGGAGAACTGAAGCTTTCTTT.